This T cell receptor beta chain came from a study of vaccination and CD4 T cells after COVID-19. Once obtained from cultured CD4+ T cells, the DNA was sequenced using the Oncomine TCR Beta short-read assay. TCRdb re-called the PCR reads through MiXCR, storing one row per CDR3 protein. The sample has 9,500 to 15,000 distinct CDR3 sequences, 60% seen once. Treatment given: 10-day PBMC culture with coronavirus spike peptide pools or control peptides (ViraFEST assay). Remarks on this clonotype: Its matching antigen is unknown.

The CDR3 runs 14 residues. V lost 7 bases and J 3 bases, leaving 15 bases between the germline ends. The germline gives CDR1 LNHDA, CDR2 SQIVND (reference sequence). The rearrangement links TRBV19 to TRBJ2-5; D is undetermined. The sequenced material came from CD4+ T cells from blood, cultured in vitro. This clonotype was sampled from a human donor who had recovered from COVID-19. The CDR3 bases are TGTGCCAGTAAAGAGGCATGGTTAGAAGAGACCCAGTACTTC. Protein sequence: CASKEAWLEETQYF.